The T cell receptor beta chain described here comes from a study of blood T cell repertoires in COVID-19. Study in general: T cells, B-cell-depleted T cells, or PBMCs provided the cDNA or gDNA that served as material.

Authors' methods: Quantification of nucleated cells was approximated via reference gene primer amplification. Profiled with immunoSEQ multiplex PCR; TCRdb holds only in-frame clones, not every one. The V and J calls and clone size are taken from that table; D and trimming were inferred from the DNA. The repertoire holds a few hundred thousand clones, 90% seen once, with 2.5% to 3.5% in the top ten. Germline V gene data show CDR1 as MNHEY and CDR2 as SMNVEV (reference sequence). The V and J ends lost 6 bases and 0 bases, in that order; junction bases with no gene match: 5. The CDR3 runs 14 residues. The Seattle patients joined while their infection was active and were tracked longitudinally afterward.

This clonotype was obtained from a young woman with COVID-19, enrolled during active disease. The sample comprised peripheral blood. The J gene is TRBJ2-7, the V gene TRBV27; TRBD1 agrees at 7 bases. CDR3 loop: CASRSGGSSYEQYF. CDR3 DNA: TGTGCCAGCAGATCAGGGGGAAGCTCCTACGAGCAGTACTTC.